This T cell receptor beta chain was retrieved from a study of T cell clones after liver transplantation (dated by TCRdb to between 2019 and 2020). For the wider study: The samples were obtained from ITN030ST, a randomized trial that attempted immunosuppression withdrawal within 2 years after liver transplantation. Donor-reactive T cell clones were identified by TCRbeta sequencing after a pre-transplant mixed lymphocyte reaction and then tracked in post-transplant blood. Of the eight recipients, a few were HCV-positive, while the remaining recipients had been transplanted for non-autoimmune, non-viral indications. Tolerance was defined as complete immunosuppression withdrawal for at least one year with no rise in liver enzymes beyond twice the upper limit of normal. Third party-reactive TCRbeta sequences were also identified from pre-transplant MLRs to serve as an antigen-independent comparator for donor-reactive sequences. A cohort of 8 liver transplant recipients was studied, of whom 3 were classified as tolerant and 5 as non-tolerant. The subjects received no induction therapy and were kept on standard immunosuppression until randomization at 12-24 months post-transplant. Blood samples were collected pre-transplant, pre-randomization before withdrawal, and post-randomization after either full withdrawal or failed withdrawal. General study outcomes and caveats: Donor-reactive sequences declined more than third party-reactive ones, suggesting partial antigen-specific deletion unrelated to withdrawal success. Circulating donor-reactive CD4 TCRbeta sequences fell significantly post-transplant in 5 of 8 subjects, irrespective of tolerance or HCV status. Conclusions were preliminary, limited by small, heterogeneous patient numbers and non-standardized post-transplant time points. When repertoire turnover was accounted for, significantly reduced detection of donor-reactive sequences was found in 7 of 8 subjects for CD4 and in 8 of 8 subjects for CD8. Because allograft tissue specimens were not available, migration of donor-reactive T cells into the graft, rather than deletion, may have occurred. Low numbers of available donor cells limited the measurable donor-reactive repertoire in a couple of subjects.

To note about this clone: Its antigen specificity is not known. The record has no base qualities; no much larger clone is one base away.

Unstimulated PBMCs, after thawing, were stained for CD3, CD4 and CD8 and then FACS-sorted into CD3+CD4+ and CD3+CD8+ populations. All 8 studied subjects were randomized to immunosuppression withdrawal. The Qiagen DNeasy Blood and Tissue Kit was used for genomic DNA isolation. Using immunoSEQ, frozen genomic DNA was subjected to high-throughput TCRbeta CDR3 sequencing, a process that included PCR amplification, mapping, bias correction and internal controls. For the original study's pipeline: Only productive rearrangements were retained, with each unique TCRbeta sequence defined by its CDR3 nucleotide sequence together with its V and J gene. For a sequence to be called donor-reactive, it needed a frequency of at least 0.01% and at least 5-fold expansion in CFSE-low cells compared with unstimulated pre-transplant cells. Per-subject minimum frequency thresholds, based on the lowest-template unstimulated sample, ensured at least 90% detection power. Repertoire turnover was measured by Jensen-Shannon divergence between the top 1000 TCRbeta sequences post- and pre-transplant. Changes in detection of donor-reactive sequences were tested with two-sided Fisher's exact tests. Entries here come from immuneACCESS through TCRdb and include only in-frame sequences with V and J called. Some clones fail to appear in such tables; in the studies checked, an unresolved V gene covers under half of the shortfall, and the cause of the remainder is unknown. V, J and clone size are those of that table, while D and trimming were read from the DNA. The sample yields fewer than 7,000 clones; approximately 79% were counted once. Around 40% of the sample lies in the top ten.

The CDR3, cysteine through phenylalanine, is 16 amino acids long. The sequence is cut down to CDR3 DNA, 48 bases in frame from base 1. From the germline V gene (reference sequence), CDR1 is LNHNV and CDR2 is YYDKDF. V is clipped by 3 bases and J by 0 bases, and the sequence between their germline boundaries is 12 bases long. The sequence derives from a human patient who received a liver transplant. After a transplant, some T cells may be the graft donor's own cells. Recombination connected TRBV15 to TRBJ2-1; the D gene cannot be named for sure. This sample comprised CD8+ T cells from blood, obtained 24 months after liver transplant. The nucleotide sequence reads TGTGCCACCAGCAGTCCTGCGGCTCTCTCCTACAATGAGCAGTTCTTC. This gives the protein CATSSPAALSYNEQFF.